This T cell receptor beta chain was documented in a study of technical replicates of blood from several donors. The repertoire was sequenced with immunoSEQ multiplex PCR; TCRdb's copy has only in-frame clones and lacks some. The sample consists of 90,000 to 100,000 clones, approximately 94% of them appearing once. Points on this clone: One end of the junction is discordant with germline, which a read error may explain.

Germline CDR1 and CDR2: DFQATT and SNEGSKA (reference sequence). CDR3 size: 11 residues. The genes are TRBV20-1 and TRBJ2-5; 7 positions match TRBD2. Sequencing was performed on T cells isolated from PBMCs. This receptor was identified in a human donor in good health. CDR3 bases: TGCAGTGCTAGTTCGCCGGGACTATCTAACTTC. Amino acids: CSASSPGLSNF.